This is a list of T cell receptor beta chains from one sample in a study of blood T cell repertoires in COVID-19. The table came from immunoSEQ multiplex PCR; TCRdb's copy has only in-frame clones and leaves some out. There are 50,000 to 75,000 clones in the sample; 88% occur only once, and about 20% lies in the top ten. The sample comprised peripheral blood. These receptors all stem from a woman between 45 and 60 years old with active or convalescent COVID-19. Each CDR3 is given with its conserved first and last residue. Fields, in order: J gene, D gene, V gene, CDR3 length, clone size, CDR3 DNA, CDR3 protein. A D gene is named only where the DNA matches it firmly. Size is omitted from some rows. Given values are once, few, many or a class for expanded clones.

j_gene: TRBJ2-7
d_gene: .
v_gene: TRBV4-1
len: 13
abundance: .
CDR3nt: TGCGCCAGCAGCCAGCGCATAGAATACGAGCAGTACTTC
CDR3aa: CASSQRIEYEQYF

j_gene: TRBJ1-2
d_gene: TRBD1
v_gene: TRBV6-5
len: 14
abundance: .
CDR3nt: TGTGCCAGCAAATACAGGGGGATAAACTATGGCTACACCTTC
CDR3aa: CASKYRGINYGYTF

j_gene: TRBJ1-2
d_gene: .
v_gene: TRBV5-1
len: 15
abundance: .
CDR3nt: TGCGCCAGCAGCTTGTTTGAGAACCAGGGTTCTGGCTACACCTTC
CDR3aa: CASSLFENQGSGYTF

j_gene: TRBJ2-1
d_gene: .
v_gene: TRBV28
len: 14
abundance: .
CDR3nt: TGTGCCAGCAGTTTGAAACTATTTTACAATGAGCAGTTCTTC
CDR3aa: CASSLKLFYNEQFF

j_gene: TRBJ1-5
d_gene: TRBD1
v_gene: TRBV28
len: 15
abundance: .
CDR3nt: TGTGCCAGCAGTTCCACGAGACAGGGGAATCAGCCCCAGCATTTT
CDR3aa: CASSSTRQGNQPQHF

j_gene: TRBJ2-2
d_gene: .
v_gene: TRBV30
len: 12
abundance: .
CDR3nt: TGTGCCTCTGCGAGCGACACCGGGGAGCTGTTTTTT
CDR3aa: CASASDTGELFF

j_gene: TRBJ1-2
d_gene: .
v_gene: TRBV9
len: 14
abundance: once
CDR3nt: TGTGCCAGCAGCGCAGCAGCGGGGGGAAGAGGCTACACCTTC
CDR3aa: CASSAAAGGRGYTF

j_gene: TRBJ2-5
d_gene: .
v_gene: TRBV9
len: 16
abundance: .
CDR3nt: TGTGCCAGCAGCGTAGGAGACTATTTGTGGGAAGAGACCCAGTACTTC
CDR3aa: CASSVGDYLWEETQYF

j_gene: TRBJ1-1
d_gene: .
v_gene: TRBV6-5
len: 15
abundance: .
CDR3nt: TGTGCCAGCAGTTACGGTGTCCTAGGGAACACTGAAGCTTTCTTT
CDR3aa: CASSYGVLGNTEAFF

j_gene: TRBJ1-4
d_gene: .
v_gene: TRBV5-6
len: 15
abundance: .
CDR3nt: TGTGCCAGCGAAGCCCTCGTGCAGGGAGGGGAAAAACTGTTTTTT
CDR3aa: CASEALVQGGEKLFF

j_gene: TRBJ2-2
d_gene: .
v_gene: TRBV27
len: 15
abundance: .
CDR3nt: TGTGCCAGCAGTTTAGAAGCGACGAACACCGGGGAGCTGTTTTTT
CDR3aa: CASSLEATNTGELFF

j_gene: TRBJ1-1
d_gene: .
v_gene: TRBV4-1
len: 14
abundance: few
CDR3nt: TGCGCCAGCAGCCAAACGGACAGCCACACTGAAGCTTTCTTT
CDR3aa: CASSQTDSHTEAFF

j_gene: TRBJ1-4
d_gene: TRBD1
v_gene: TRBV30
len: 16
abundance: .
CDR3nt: TGTGCCTGGAGTGCCCTAGCCGGGACAGGTGGGGAAAAACTGTTTTTT
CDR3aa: CAWSALAGTGGEKLFF

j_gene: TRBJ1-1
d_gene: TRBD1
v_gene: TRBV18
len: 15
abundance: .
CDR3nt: TGTGCCAGCTCACCACGACAGGGGCCGAACACTGAAGCTTTCTTT
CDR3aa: CASSPRQGPNTEAFF

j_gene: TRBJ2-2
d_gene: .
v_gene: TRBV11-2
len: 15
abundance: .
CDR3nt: TGTGCCAGCAGCTTAGATCCTAGATCCACCGGGGAGCTGTTTTTT
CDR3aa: CASSLDPRSTGELFF

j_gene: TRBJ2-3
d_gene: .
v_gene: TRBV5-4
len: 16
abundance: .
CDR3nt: TGTGCCAGCAGCTTAGAAAAGACAGTGAGCACAGATACGCAGTATTTT
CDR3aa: CASSLEKTVSTDTQYF

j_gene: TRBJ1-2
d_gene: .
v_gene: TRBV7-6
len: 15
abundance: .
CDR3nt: TGTGCCAGCAGCTCAGGACTAGGACAGAACTATGGCTACACCTTC
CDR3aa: CASSSGLGQNYGYTF

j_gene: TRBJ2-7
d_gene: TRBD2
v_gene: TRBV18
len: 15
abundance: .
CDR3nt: TGTGCCAGCTCACCACGGGGTAGCGGGGCCTACGAGCAGTACTTC
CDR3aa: CASSPRGSGAYEQYF

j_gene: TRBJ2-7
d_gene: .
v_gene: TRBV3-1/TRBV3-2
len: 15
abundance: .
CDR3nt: TGTGCCAGCAGCCGAAGCGGCGGGTTAGTGAACGAGCAGTACTTC
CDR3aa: CASSRSGGLVNEQYF

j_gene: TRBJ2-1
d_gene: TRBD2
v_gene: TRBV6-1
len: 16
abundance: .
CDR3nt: TGTGCCAGCAGTGAATATGGAGGGAGGGCGCACAATGAGCAGTTCTTC
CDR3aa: CASSEYGGRAHNEQFF

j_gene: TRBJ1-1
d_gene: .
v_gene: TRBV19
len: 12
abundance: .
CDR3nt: TGTGCCAGTAGTATGGGGGGCACTGAAGCTTTCTTT
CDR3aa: CASSMGGTEAFF

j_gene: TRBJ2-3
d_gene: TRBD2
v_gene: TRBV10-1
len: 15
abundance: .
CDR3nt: TGCGCCAGCAGTGAGGGACTAGCGGGAGTAGATACGCAGTATTTT
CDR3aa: CASSEGLAGVDTQYF

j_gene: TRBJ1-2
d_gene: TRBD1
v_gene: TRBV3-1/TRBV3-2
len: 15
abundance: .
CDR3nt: TGTGCCAGCAGCCCGACCGGGACAGGGAACTATGGCTACACCTTC
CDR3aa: CASSPTGTGNYGYTF

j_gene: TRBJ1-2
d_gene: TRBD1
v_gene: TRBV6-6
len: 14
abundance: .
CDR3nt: TGTGCCAGCAGTTCGACAGGGGTCGCGGGGGGCTACACCTTC
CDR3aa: CASSSTGVAGGYTF

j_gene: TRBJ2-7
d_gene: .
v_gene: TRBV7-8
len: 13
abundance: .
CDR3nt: TGTGCCAGCAGCCCAGGGGCGGGCTACGAGCAGTACTTC
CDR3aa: CASSPGAGYEQYF

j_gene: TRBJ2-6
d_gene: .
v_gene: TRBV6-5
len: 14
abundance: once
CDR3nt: TGTGCCAGCATCTCGGGGTTTGGGGCCAACGTCCTGACTTTC
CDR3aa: CASISGFGANVLTF

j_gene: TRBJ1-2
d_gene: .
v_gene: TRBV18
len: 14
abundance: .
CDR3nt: TGTGCCAGCTCACCGTCCCGGGGGGGTCGTGGCTACACCTTC
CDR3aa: CASSPSRGGRGYTF

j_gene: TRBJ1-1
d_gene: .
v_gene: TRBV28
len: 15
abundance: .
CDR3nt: TGTGCCAGCAGTCGCACAGGACCCATGAACACTGAAGCTTTCTTT
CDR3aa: CASSRTGPMNTEAFF

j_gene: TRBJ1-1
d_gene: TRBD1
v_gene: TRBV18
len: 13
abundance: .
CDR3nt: TGTGCCAGCTCACGGACAGGGGCCGGTGAAGCTTTCTTT
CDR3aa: CASSRTGAGEAFF

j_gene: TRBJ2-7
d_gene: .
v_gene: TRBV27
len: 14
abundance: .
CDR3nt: TGTGCCAGCAGTTGGTCGGGGAACTCCTACGAGCAGTACTTC
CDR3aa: CASSWSGNSYEQYF

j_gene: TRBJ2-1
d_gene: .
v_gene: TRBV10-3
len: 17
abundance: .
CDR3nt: TGTGCCATCAGCTCTATAACAGGGTCCTTGGGCTACAATGAGCAGTTCTTC
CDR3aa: CAISSITGSLGYNEQFF

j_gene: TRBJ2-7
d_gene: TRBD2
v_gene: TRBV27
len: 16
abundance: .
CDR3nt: TGTGCCAGCAGTTTATGGGGGGACGGGAGGCGACACGAGCAGTACTTC
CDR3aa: CASSLWGDGRRHEQYF

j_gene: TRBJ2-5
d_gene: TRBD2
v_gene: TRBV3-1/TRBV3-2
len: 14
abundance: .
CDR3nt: TGTGCCAGCAGCCAAGCGGGAGGGAAAGAGACCCAGTACTTC
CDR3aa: CASSQAGGKETQYF

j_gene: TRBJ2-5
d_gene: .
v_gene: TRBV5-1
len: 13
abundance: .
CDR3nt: TGCGCCAGCAGCCCCGGGAGAATGGAGACCCAGTACTTC
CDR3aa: CASSPGRMETQYF

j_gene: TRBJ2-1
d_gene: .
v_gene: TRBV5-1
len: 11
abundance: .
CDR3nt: TGCGCCAGCAGCTTGGAGCGATGGCAGTTCTTC
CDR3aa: CASSLERWQFF

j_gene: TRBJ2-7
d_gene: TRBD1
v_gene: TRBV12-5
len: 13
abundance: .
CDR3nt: TGTGCTAGTGGTTTCGCGGACAGGGTTGAGCAGTACTTC
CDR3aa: CASGFADRVEQYF

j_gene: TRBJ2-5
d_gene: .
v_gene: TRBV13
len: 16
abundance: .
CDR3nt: TGTGCCAGCAGCACATACCGCTCTTCTGCCCAAGAGACCCAGTACTTC
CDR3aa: CASSTYRSSAQETQYF

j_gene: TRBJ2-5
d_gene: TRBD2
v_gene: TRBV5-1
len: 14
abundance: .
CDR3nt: TGCGCCAGCAGCACACCGACCCCGGGAGGGATCCAGTACTTC
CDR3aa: CASSTPTPGGIQYF

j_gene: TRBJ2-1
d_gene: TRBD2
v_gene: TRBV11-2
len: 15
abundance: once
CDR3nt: TGTGCCAGCAGCCTGGGACTAGCGGTGTACAATGAGCAGTTCTTC
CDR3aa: CASSLGLAVYNEQFF

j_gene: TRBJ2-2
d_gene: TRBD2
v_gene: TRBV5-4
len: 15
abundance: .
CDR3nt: TGTGCCAGCAGCTCTAGCGGGACGAACACCGGGGAGCTGTTTTTT
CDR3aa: CASSSSGTNTGELFF

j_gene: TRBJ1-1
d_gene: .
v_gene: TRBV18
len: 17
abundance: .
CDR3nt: TGTGCCAGCTCACCACCGAGTATGCAGGGGTGGAACACTGAAGCTTTCTTT
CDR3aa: CASSPPSMQGWNTEAFF

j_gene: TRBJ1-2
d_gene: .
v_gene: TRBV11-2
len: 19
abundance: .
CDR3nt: TGTGCCAGCAGCTTAGCCCCAATCTCGGTTCTGGTCAGACTCTATGGCTACACCTTC
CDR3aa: CASSLAPISVLVRLYGYTF

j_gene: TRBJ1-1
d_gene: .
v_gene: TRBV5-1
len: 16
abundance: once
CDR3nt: TGCGCCAGCAGCTCCTACAGGGCTTTGGGGGACACTGAAGCTTTCTTT
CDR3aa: CASSSYRALGDTEAFF

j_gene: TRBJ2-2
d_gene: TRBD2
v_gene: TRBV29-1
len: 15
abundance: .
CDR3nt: TGCAGCGCCCCAAGCGGGAGGGCCCACACCGGGGAGCTGTTTTTT
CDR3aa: CSAPSGRAHTGELFF